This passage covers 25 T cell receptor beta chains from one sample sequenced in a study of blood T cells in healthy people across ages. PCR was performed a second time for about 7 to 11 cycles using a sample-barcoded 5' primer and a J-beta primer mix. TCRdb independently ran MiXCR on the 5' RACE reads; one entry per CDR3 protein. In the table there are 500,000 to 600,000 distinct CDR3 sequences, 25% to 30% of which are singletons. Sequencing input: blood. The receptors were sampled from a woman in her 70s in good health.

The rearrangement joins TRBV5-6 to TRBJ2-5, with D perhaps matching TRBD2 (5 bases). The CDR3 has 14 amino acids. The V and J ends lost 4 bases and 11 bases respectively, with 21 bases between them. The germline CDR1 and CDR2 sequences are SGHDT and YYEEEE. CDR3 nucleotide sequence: TGTGCCAGCAGCCCAGATACTGTACCGAGGGAGCAGTACTTC. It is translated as CASSPDTVPREQYF.

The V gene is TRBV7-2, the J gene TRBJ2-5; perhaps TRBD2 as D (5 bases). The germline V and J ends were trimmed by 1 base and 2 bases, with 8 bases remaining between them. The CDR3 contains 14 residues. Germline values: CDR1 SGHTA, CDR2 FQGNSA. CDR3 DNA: TGTGCCAGCAGCTTAGGACGGGAACAAGAGACCCAGTACTTC. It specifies CASSLGREQETQYF.

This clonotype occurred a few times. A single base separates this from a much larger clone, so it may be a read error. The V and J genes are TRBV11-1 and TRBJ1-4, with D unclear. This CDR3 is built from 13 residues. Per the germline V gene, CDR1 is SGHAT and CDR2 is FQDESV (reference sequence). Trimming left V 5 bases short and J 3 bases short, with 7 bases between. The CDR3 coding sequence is TGTGCCAGCAGCCGGCGACCTAATGAAAAACTGTTTTTT. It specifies CASSRRPNEKLFF.

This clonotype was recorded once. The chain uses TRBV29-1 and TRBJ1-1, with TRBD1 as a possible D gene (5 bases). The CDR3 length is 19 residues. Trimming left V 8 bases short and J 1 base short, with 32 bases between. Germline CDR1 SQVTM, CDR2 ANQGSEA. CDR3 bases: TGCAGCATTGGCTCCTCTGACCTGGCTAGGGGAAGTAGGAACACTGAAGCTTTCTTT. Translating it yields CSIGSSDLARGSRNTEAFF.

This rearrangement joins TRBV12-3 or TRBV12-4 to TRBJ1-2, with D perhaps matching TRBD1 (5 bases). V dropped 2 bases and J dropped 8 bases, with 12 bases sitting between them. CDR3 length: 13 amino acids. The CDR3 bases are TGTGCCAGCAGTTTACGACAGAATGGGGGCTACACCTTC. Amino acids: CASSLRQNGGYTF.

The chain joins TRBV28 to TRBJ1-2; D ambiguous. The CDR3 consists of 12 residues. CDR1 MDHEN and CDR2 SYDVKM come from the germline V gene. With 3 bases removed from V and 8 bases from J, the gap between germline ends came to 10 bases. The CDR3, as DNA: TGTGCCAGCAGTTTGGTTATATTCGGCTACACCTTC. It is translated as CASSLVIFGYTF.

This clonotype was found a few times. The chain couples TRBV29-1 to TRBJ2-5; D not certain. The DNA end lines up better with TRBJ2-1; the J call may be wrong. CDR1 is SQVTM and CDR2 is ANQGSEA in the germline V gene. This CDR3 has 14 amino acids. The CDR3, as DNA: TGCAGCGTGGAACCAGAACGCCTAGAGGCTGAGCAGTTCTTC. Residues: CSVEPERLEAEQFF.

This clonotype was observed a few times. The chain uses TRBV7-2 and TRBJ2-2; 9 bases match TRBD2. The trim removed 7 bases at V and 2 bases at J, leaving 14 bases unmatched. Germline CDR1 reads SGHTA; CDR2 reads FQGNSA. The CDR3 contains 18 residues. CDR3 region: CASTFRAAAGGNTGELFF. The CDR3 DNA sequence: TGTGCCAGCACCTTTAGGGCCGCAGCGGGGGGTAACACCGGGGAGCTGTTTTTT.

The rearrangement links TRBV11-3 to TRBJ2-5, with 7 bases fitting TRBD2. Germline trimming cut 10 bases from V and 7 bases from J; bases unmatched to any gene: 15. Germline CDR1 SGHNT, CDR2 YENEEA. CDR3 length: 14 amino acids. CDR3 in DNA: TGTGCCACCATGGCTGGACTAGGGGAAGGGACCCAGTACTTC. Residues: CATMAGLGEGTQYF.

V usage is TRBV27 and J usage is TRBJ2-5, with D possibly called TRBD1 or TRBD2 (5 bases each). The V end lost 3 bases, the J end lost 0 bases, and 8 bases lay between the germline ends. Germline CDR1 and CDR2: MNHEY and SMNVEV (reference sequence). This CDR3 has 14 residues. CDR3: CASSFWGYQETQYF. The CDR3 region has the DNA TGTGCCAGCAGTTTCTGGGGGTACCAAGAGACCCAGTACTTC.

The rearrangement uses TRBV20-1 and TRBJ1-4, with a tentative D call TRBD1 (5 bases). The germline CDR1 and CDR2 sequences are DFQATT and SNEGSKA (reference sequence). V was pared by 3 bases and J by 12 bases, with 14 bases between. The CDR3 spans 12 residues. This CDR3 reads CSASLQDLELFF. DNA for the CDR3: TGCAGTGCTAGTTTACAGGACTTGGAACTGTTTTTT.

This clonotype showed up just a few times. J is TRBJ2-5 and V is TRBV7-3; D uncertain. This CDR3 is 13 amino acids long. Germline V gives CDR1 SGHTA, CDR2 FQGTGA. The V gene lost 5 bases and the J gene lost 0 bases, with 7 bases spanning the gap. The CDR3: CASSRRHQETQYF. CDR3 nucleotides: TGTGCCAGCAGCCGGCGGCACCAAGAGACCCAGTACTTC.

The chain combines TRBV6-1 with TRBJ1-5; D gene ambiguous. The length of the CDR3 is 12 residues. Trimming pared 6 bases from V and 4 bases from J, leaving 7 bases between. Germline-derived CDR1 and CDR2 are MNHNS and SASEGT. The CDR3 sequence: CASREINQPQHF. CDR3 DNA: TGTGCCAGCAGAGAGATTAATCAGCCCCAGCATTTT.

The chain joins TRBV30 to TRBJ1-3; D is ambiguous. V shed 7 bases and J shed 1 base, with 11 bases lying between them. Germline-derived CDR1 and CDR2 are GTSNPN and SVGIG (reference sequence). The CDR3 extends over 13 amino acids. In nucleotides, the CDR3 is TGTGCCTCCGCGGTCCGGTCTGGAAACACCATATATTTT. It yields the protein CASAVRSGNTIYF.

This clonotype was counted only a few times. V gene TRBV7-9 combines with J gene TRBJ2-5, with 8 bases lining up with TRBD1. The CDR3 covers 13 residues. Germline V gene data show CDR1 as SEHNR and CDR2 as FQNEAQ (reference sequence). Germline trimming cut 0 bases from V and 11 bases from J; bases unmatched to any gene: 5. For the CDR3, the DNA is TGTGCCAGCAGCTTAGCTTCAGGGGGCAAGCAGTACTTC. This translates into CASSLASGGKQYF.

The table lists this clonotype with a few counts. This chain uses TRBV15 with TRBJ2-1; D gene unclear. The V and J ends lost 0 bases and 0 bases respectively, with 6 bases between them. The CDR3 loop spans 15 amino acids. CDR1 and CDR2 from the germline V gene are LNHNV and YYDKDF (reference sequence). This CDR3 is CATSRDVGSYNEQFF. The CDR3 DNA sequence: TGTGCCACCAGCAGAGATGTAGGCTCCTACAATGAGCAGTTCTTC.

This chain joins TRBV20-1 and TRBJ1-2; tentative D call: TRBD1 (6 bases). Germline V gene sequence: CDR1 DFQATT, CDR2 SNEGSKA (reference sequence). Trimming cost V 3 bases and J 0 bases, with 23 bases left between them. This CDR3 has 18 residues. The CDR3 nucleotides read TGCAGTGCTAGCGGACTCAGGGGAACGGGTGGGGCTAACTATGGCTACACCTTC. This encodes CSASGLRGTGGANYGYTF.

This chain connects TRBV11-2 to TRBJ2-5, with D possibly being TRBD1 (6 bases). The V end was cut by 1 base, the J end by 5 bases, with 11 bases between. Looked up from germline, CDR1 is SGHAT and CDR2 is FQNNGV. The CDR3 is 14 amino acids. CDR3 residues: CASSLVGTLETQYF. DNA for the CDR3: TGTGCCAGCAGCTTAGTCGGGACACTGGAGACCCAGTACTTC. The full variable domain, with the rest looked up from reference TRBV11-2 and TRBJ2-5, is EAGVAQSPRYKIIEKRQSVAFWCNPISGHATLYWYQQILGQGPKLLIQFQNNGVVDDSQLPKDRFSAERLKGVDSTLKIQPAKLEDSAVYLCASSLVGTLETQYFGPGTRLLVL.

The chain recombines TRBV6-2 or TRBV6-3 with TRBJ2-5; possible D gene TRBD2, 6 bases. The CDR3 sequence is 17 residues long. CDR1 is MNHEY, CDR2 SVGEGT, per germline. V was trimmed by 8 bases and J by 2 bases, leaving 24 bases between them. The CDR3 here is CASSKRGEWGLQETQYF. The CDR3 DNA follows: TGTGCCAGCTCCAAAAGGGGCGAGTGGGGACTGCAAGAGACCCAGTACTTC.

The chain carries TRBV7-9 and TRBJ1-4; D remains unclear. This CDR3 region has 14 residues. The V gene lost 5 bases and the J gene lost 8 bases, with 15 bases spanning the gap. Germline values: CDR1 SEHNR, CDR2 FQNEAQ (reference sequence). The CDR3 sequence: CASSPVSLREKLFF. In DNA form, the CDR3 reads TGTGCCAGCAGCCCAGTTTCCTTAAGAGAAAAACTGTTTTTT.

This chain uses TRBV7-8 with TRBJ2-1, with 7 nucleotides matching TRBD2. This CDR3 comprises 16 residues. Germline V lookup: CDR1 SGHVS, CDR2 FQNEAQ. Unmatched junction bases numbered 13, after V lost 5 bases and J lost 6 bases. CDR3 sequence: CASSLLTGGVVNEQFF. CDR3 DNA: TGTGCCAGCAGCCTACTAACGGGGGGTGTGGTCAATGAGCAGTTCTTC.

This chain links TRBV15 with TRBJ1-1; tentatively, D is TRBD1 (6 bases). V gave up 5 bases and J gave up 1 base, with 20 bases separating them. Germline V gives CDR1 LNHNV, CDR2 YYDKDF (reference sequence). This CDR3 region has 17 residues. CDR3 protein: CATSPGEYNRENTEAFF. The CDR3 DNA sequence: TGTGCCACCAGCCCGGGGGAGTACAACAGGGAGAACACTGAAGCTTTCTTT.

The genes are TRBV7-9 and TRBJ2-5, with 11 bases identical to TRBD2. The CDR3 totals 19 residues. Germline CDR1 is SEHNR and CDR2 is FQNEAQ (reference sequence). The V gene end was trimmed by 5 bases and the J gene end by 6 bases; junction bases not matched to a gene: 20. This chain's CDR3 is CASSKEAAGTSGNVKTQYF. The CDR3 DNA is TGTGCCAGCAGCAAAGAGGCCGCCGGGACTAGCGGCAATGTGAAGACCCAGTACTTC.

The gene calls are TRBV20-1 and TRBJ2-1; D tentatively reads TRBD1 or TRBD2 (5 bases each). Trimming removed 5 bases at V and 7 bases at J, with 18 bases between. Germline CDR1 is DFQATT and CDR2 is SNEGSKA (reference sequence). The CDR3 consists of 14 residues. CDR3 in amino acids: CSAELPGASNEQFF. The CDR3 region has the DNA TGCAGTGCTGAGCTTCCCGGGGCCTCTAATGAGCAGTTCTTC.

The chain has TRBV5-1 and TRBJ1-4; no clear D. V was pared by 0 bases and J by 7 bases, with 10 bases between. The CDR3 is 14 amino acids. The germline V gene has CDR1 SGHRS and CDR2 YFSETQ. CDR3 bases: TGCGCCAGCAGCTTGGAGGGTAGTGGTGAAAAACTGTTTTTT. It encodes CASSLEGSGEKLFF.